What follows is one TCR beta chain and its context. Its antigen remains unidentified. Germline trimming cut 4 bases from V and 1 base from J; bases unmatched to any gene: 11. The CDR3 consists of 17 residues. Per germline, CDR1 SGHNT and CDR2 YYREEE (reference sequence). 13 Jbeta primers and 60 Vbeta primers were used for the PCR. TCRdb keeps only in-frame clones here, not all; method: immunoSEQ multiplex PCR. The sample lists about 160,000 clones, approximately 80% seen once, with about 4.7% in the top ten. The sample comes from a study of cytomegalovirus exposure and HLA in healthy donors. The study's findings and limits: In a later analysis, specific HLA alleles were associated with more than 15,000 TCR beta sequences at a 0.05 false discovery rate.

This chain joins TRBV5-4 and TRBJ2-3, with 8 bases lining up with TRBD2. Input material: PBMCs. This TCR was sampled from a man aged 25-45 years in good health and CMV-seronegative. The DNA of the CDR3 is TGTGCCAGCAGCGTGTCTGAATGGCGGGGGGGCACAGATACGCAGTATTTT. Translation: CASSVSEWRGGTDTQYF.